The 24 T cell receptor beta chains reported below all come from one sample, sequenced in a study of cytomegalovirus exposure and HLA in healthy donors. The PCR had 60 Vbeta and 13 Jbeta primers. TCRdb keeps only in-frame clones here, not all; method: immunoSEQ multiplex PCR. The sample lists approximately 190,000 clones, around 86% seen once, with around 1.2% in the top ten. What was sequenced was PBMCs. The receptors originated from a man under 40 in good health and CMV-seronegative.

This rearrangement joins TRBV19 to TRBJ2-1, with 9 bases lining up with TRBD2. This CDR3 has 17 residues. The germline gives CDR1 LNHDA, CDR2 SQIVND (reference sequence). V shed 5 bases, J shed 8 bases, and the junction held 16 bases outside the gene matches. DNA for the CDR3: TGTGCCAGTAGTGGCTTCGCGGCGGGAGGGCCTGGGGATGAGCAGTTCTTC. Protein: CASSGFAAGGPGDEQFF.

This clone was counted a single time. The chain uses TRBV14 and TRBJ1-1; TRBD1 aligns across 10 bases. V lost 5 bases and J lost 4; bases outside the gene matches: 7. CDR1 and CDR2 (germline): SGHDN, FVKESK. The CDR3 loop spans 15 amino acids. Here the CDR3 DNA reads TGTGCCAGCAGCTCTTGGACAGGGGGGGTCACTGAAGCTTTCTTT. Protein: CASSSWTGGVTEAFF.

The gene calls are TRBV4-3 and TRBJ1-4, with D tentatively TRBD1 (5 bases). CDR1 and CDR2 (germline): LGHNA, YSLEER. The CDR3 sequence is 13 residues long. V was clipped by 4 bases and J by 8 bases, with 11 bases between them. CDR3 nucleotide sequence: TGCGCCAGCAGCCCACGGGCAGGGGAAAAACTGTTTTTT. It yields the protein CASSPRAGEKLFF.

This chain uses TRBV9 with TRBJ1-1, with D hard to call. V dropped 1 base and J dropped 5 bases, with 12 bases sitting between them. Per the germline V gene, CDR1 is SGDLS and CDR2 is YYNGEE. This CDR3 is built from 14 residues. In nucleotides, the CDR3 is TGTGCCAGCAGCGTACCCGGACTTGGGACTGAAGCTTTCTTT. It encodes CASSVPGLGTEAFF.

The chain uses TRBV5-5 and TRBJ2-3, with 10 bases aligning to TRBD1. CDR1 and CDR2 (germline): SGHKS, YYEKEE (reference sequence). The CDR3 length is 14 residues. V lost 4 bases and J lost 6; bases outside the gene matches: 5. The CDR3 protein is CASSLGQGVDTQYF. CDR3 bases: TGTGCCAGCAGCCTAGGACAGGGGGTGGATACGCAGTATTTT. The whole variable domain, filled in from reference TRBV5-5 and TRBJ2-3, reads DAGVTQSPTHLIKTRGQQVTLRCSPISGHKSVSWYQQVLGQGPQFIFQYYEKEERGRGNFPDRFSARQFPNYSSELNVNALLLGDSALYLCASSLGQGVDTQYFGPGTRLTVL.

CDR3 DNA sequence: TGTGCCAGCAGCTACGACATAGGCTATGGCTACACCTTC. As protein: CASSYDIGYGYTF. The chain recombines TRBV7-9 with TRBJ1-2; D is ambiguous. V lost 4 bases and J 4 bases, leaving 10 bases between the germline ends. There are 13 residues in the CDR3. Germline V gene data show CDR1 as SEHNR and CDR2 as FQNEAQ (reference sequence). The full variable domain, completed using reference TRBV7-9 and TRBJ1-2, is DTGVSQNPRHKITKRGQNVTFRCDPISEHNRLYWYRQTLGQGPEFLTYFQNEAQLEKSRLLSDRFSAERPKGSFSTLEIQRTEQGDSAMYLCASSYDIGYGYTFGSGTRLTVV.

The V gene is TRBV11-2, the J gene TRBJ1-1; D is ambiguous. V shed 2 bases and J shed 1 base, with 5 bases lying between them. The CDR3 totals 13 residues. Germline CDR1 and CDR2: SGHAT and FQNNGV. The CDR3 is CASSLFGNTEAFF. CDR3 DNA: TGTGCCAGCAGCTTATTCGGGAACACTGAAGCTTTCTTT. The variable domain in full, completed from reference TRBV11-2 and TRBJ1-1, reads EAGVAQSPRYKIIEKRQSVAFWCNPISGHATLYWYQQILGQGPKLLIQFQNNGVVDDSQLPKDRFSAERLKGVDSTLKIQPAKLEDSAVYLCASSLFGNTEAFFGQGTRLTVV.

Here the CDR3 DNA reads TGTGCCAGCAGCCCCGCTGGACAGTCAGCTGGAAACACCATATATTTT. This translates into CASSPAGQSAGNTIYF. The chain recombines TRBV4-2 with TRBJ1-3; D perhaps matches TRBD1 (6 bases). The V gene lost 4 bases and the J gene lost 2 bases, with 15 bases spanning the gap. CDR1 is LGHNA and CDR2 is YNFKEQ in the germline V gene. CDR3 length: 16 amino acids.

The chain is built from TRBV5-5 and TRBJ2-3; D is ambiguous. Looked up from germline, CDR1 is SGHKS and CDR2 is YYEKEE (reference sequence). The CDR3 has 15 residues. Trimming removed 0 bases from V and 1 base from J, with 9 bases in between. The CDR3 bases are TGTGCCAGCAGCTTGGCCGTTTTTCGCACAGATACGCAGTATTTT. Translating gives CASSLAVFRTDTQYF.

As to this clone: An end of the junction differs from the germline gene, which may be a read error. The V gene is TRBV19, the J gene TRBJ1-2, with TRBD1 as a possible D gene (6 bases). Germline V CDR1 and CDR2: LNHDA, SQIVND (reference sequence). The CDR3 extends over 17 amino acids. The CDR3 nucleotides read TGTGCCGGTAGTATGGTTTCGGGGGGCACCCTTAACTATGGCTACACCTTC. Translation: CAGSMVSGGTLNYGYTF.

The chain employs TRBV4-2 and TRBJ1-1; tentative D call: TRBD1 (5 bases). This CDR3 region has 16 residues. Germline V gene lookup returns CDR1 LGHNA and CDR2 YNFKEQ. The V end was cut by 4 bases, the J end by 6 bases, with 21 bases between. Written as DNA, the CDR3 is TGTGCCAGCAGCCCTACCCCTGGGGCCAGGAGCTCTGAAGCTTTCTTT. It translates to CASSPTPGARSSEAFF.

There are a few counts of this clone. This chain joins TRBV4-3 and TRBJ2-3; a possible D gene is TRBD1 (6 bases). In germline, CDR1 is LGHNA, CDR2 YSLEER. Trimming stripped 1 base from V and 6 bases from J, with 17 bases between. The CDR3 totals 16 residues. This CDR3 reads CASSQAVWDNRDTQYF. The CDR3, as DNA: TGCGCCAGCAGCCAAGCAGTCTGGGACAATCGGGATACGCAGTATTTT.

The rearrangement joins TRBV6-4 to TRBJ2-1; D is perhaps TRBD2 (6 bases). The CDR3 consists of 16 residues. From germline, CDR1 is MRHNA and CDR2 SNTAGT. V was cut by 3 bases and J by 5 bases, with 17 bases left in between. CDR3 protein: CASSEKTEGANNEQFF. CDR3 DNA sequence: TGTGCCAGCAGTGAAAAGACGGAGGGCGCGAACAATGAGCAGTTCTTC.

The chain links TRBV19 to TRBJ2-1, with 9 bases matching TRBD1. The germline gives CDR1 LNHDA, CDR2 SQIVND (reference sequence). After removal of 4 bases from V and 7 bases from J, the junction contained 8 bases not matched to a gene. This CDR3 is 15 amino acids long. The CDR3 DNA reads TGTGCCAGTAGTACACCGGGACAGGGAGTTAATGAGCAGTTCTTC. It translates to CASSTPGQGVNEQFF.

In the case of this clone: One junction end does not reproduce the germline sequence, and a read error may be involved. This chain connects TRBV7-9 to TRBJ1-2; 10 positions match TRBD1. Germline V gene lookup returns CDR1 SEHNR and CDR2 FQNEAQ (reference sequence). The CDR3 covers 15 residues. CDR3 residues: CSSSTDRGPRGGYTF. In DNA, the CDR3 is TGTTCCAGCAGCACAGACAGGGGGCCCCGGGGTGGCTACACCTTC.

The rearrangement links TRBV4-1 to TRBJ2-3; the match to TRBD1 covers 7 bases. The V gene's germline CDR1 is MGHRA and CDR2 YSYEKL. The CDR3 contains 13 residues. With 6 bases clipped from V and 4 bases from J, the junction kept 4 bases outside the gene matches. The CDR3 sequence: CASRTGSADTQYF. The CDR3 nucleotides read TGCGCCAGCAGGACAGGGAGTGCAGATACGCAGTATTTT.

J is TRBJ2-7 and V is TRBV7-2; D is perhaps TRBD2 (5 bases). The CDR3 consists of 15 residues. Germline V gene data show CDR1 as SGHTA and CDR2 as FQGNSA. The ends were cut back, 6 bases at V and 2 bases at J, with 17 bases in the middle. CDR3 amino acids: CASRPDLTGTYEQYF. The CDR3 DNA follows: TGTGCCAGCAGGCCTGACCTGACCGGGACCTACGAGCAGTACTTC.

The chain links TRBV18 to TRBJ1-6; TRBD1 matches 10 bases. The germline CDR1 and CDR2 sequences are KGHSH and LQKENI. The J segment lost 7 bases and the V segment lost 5 bases, leaving 8 bases of the junction unmatched. This CDR3 spans 16 amino acids. DNA for the CDR3: TGTGCCAGCTCATTCGGGACAGGGGAAGGCAATTCACCCCTCCACTTT. Translation: CASSFGTGEGNSPLHF.

To note about this clone: The sample carries other DNA sequences with the same CDR3. The J gene is TRBJ1-1, the V gene TRBV30; no clear D gene. Germline V lookup: CDR1 GTSNPN, CDR2 SVGIG (reference sequence). The CDR3 length is 13 residues. The V end lost 1 base, the J end lost 5 bases, and 11 bases lay between the germline ends. For the CDR3, the DNA is TGTGCCTGGAGTGGAGGGTTGGGTACTGAAGCTTTCTTT. It specifies CAWSGGLGTEAFF.

The rearrangement uses TRBV7-2 and TRBJ1-6, with D unclear. The CDR3 contains 14 residues. The ends were cut back, 3 bases at V and 0 bases at J, with 3 bases in the middle. Germline V lookup: CDR1 SGHTA, CDR2 FQGNSA. The CDR3 region has the DNA TGTGCCAGCAGCTTCAGCTCCTATAATTCACCCCTCCACTTT. This encodes CASSFSSYNSPLHF.

This clone was detected only once. The chain uses TRBV6-5 and TRBJ1-2; 9 positions agree with TRBD1. The germline V gene encodes CDR1 MNHEY and CDR2 SVGAGI. V lost 7 bases to trimming and J lost 6 bases; unmatched junction nucleotides: 6. The CDR3 is 13 residues long. For the CDR3, the DNA is TGTGCCAGCACCAGACAGGGGGTCGATGGCTACACCTTC. Amino acid sequence: CASTRQGVDGYTF.

The chain couples TRBV7-6 to TRBJ2-5; 8 positions agree with TRBD1. The end of the DNA fits TRBJ2-7 better, so the J call may be wrong. The germline V gene has CDR1 SGHVS and CDR2 FNYEAQ. The CDR3 loop spans 15 amino acids. Written as DNA, the CDR3 is TGTGCCAGCAGCTTAGTCGGGACAGGACCCTACGAGCAGTACTTC. Residues: CASSLVGTGPYEQYF.

J is TRBJ1-2 and V is TRBV6-1; unclear D gene. With 2 bases removed from V and 8 bases from J, the gap between germline ends came to 6 bases. This CDR3 is built from 11 residues. The germline V gene has CDR1 MNHNS and CDR2 SASEGT. CDR3 in DNA: TGTGCCAGCAGTGAAATTGGCGGCTACACCTTC. This encodes CASSEIGGYTF.

The chain has TRBV6-1 and TRBJ1-1; a weak D match, TRBD1 (5 bases). The germline CDR1 and CDR2 sequences are MNHNS and SASEGT. The length of the CDR3 is 15 residues. The V end lost 6 bases, the J end lost 3 bases, and 17 bases lay between the germline ends. In nucleotides, the CDR3 is TGTGCCAGCAGGTGGGCGGGACTTTCGGACACTGAAGCTTTCTTT. Its translation: CASRWAGLSDTEAFF.